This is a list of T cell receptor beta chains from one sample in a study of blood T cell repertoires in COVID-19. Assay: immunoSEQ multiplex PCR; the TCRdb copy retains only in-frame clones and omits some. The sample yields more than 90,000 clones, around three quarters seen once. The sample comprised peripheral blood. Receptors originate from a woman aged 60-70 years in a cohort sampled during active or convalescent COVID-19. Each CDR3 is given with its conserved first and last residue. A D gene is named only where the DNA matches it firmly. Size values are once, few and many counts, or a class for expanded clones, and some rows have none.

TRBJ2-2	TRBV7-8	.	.	TGTGCCAGCCAGAGGACTACAGGAGCCGGCACCGGGGAGCTGTTTTTT	CASQRTTGAGTGELFF
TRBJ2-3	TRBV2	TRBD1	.	TGTGCCAGCAGTAGTGGACAGGGATTGTTGGGCACAGATACGCAGTATTTT	CASSSGQGLLGTDTQYF
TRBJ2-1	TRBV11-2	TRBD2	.	TGTGCCAGCAGCTTATCAGCGGGGGGGATCAATGAGCAGTTCTTC	CASSLSAGGINEQFF
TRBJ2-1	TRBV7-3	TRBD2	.	TGTGCCAGCAGCTTCGGGACTAGCGGGGCCCACAATGAGCAGTTCTTC	CASSFGTSGAHNEQFF
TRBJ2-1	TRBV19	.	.	TGTGCCAGTAGCTTGTCCTTCTCCTACAATGAGCAGTTCTTC	CASSLSFSYNEQFF
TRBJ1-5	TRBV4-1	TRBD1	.	TGCGCCAGCAGCCATCTTGGGCAGGGGGGCAATCAGCCCCAGCATTTT	CASSHLGQGGNQPQHF
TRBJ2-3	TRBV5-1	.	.	TGCGCCAGCAGCTTGGCTTTGGCTAGCACAGATACGCAGTATTTT	CASSLALASTDTQYF
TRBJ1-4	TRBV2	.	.	TGTGCCAGCAGAGGCCAGGGGCTAGGTAATGAAAAACTGTTTTTT	CASRGQGLGNEKLFF
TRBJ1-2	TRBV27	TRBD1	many	TGTGCCAGCAGTGTCCGTAGGGACAGCCCAAGCTATGGCTACACCTTC	CASSVRRDSPSYGYTF
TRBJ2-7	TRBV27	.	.	TGTGCCAGCAGTTTAGGGGGCGGGGGACCTTACGAGCAGTACTTC	CASSLGGGGPYEQYF
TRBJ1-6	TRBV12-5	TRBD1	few	TGTGCTAGTGGCCTGGGACAGGGAGGCGGTAATTCACCCCTCCACTTT	CASGLGQGGGNSPLHF
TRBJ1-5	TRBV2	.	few	TGTGCCAGCAGTGAAGGACAGAGGAATCAGCCCCAGCATTTT	CASSEGQRNQPQHF
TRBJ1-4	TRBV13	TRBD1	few	TGTCCCAGCACCACCAACGGGACAGGGCACGACCGGGATGAAAAACTGTTTTTT	CPSTTNGTGHDRDEKLFF
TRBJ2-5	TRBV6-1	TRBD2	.	TGTGCCAGCAGTGAATTAAGCGGGGGGGCGGAGACCCAGTACTTC	CASSELSGGAETQYF
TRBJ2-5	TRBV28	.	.	TGTGCCAGCAGTTCCTATAGCGGAGAGACCCAGTACTTC	CASSSYSGETQYF
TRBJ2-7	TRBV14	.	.	TGTGCCAGCAGCCCCCACAACTACGAGCAGTACTTC	CASSPHNYEQYF
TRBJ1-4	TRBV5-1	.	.	TGCGCCAGCAGCCCCCAGGGGCCTGCAACTAATGAAAAACTGTTTTTT	CASSPQGPATNEKLFF
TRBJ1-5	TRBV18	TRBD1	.	TGTGCCAGCTCACTCGTTGTGGGACAGGGGGCATGGCAGCCCCAGCATTTT	CASSLVVGQGAWQPQHF
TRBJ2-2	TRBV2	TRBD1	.	TGTGCCAGCAGCCGGGACAGGGGATACTCCGCGAACACCGGGGGGCTGTTTTTT	CASSRDRGYSANTGGLFF
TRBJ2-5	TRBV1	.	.	TGCACAACTGAGGGTGGCGAGACCCAGTACTTC	CTTEGGETQYF
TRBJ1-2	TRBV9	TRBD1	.	TGTGCCAGCAGCGTAGCCGGGGACAGAGATAACTATGGCTACACCTTC	CASSVAGDRDNYGYTF
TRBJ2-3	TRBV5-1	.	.	TGCGCCAGCAGCAGCGGCAAGACGAGCACAGATACGCAGTATTTT	CASSSGKTSTDTQYF
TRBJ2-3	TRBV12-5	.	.	TGTGCTAGTGCCCCACGGAGCGGCAGTAGTGGGAGGGATACGCAGTATTTT	CASAPRSGSSGRDTQYF
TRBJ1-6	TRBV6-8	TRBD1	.	TGTGCCAGCAGGACGACAGGGGGCGAAAGTTCACCCCTCCACTTT	CASRTTGGESSPLHF
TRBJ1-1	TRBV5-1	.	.	TGCGCCAGCAGCTTGCTGCAGGGGAGCACTGAAGCTTTCTTT	CASSLLQGSTEAFF
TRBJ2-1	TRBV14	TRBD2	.	TGTGCCAGCAGCCAAGATCCCGCGGGGGGTTACAATGGGCAGTTCTTC	CASSQDPAGGYNGQFF
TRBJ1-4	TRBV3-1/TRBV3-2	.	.	TGTGCCAGCAGCCAAGACGCAGGGGACGGTGAAAAACTGTTTTTT	CASSQDAGDGEKLFF
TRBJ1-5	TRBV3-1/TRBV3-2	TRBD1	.	TGTGCCAGCAGCCCTCGACAGGGGAATCAGCCCCAGCATTTT	CASSPRQGNQPQHF
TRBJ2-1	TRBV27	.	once	TGTGCCAGCAGTTACGGACATGACTACAATGAGCAGTTCTTC	CASSYGHDYNEQFF
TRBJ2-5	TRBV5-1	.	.	TGCGCCAGCAGCTCCGGACTGGAAGAGACCCAGTACTTC	CASSSGLEETQYF
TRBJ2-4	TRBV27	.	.	TGTGCCAGCAAACCTCTCGAGGGGGGGAAAAACATTCAGTACTTC	CASKPLEGGKNIQYF
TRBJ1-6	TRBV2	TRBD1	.	TGTGCCAGCAGGGACAGGGGATTACCACCCCTCCACTTT	CASRDRGLPPLHF
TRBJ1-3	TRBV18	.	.	TGTGCCAGCTCACCAGGACAGTCTCCTGGAAACACCATATATTTT	CASSPGQSPGNTIYF
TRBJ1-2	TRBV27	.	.	TGTGCCAGCAGTTTATTACCCGGCAGGGAGGGCGATGGCTACACCTTC	CASSLLPGREGDGYTF
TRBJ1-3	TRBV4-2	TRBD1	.	TGTGCCAGCAGCCAAGATGGTAGGGGGCGAGGAAACACCATATATTTT	CASSQDGRGRGNTIYF
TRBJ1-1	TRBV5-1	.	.	TGCGCCAGCAGCTCGACAGGTATGATGAACACTGAAGCTTTCTTT	CASSSTGMMNTEAFF